The sequence of this T cell receptor (beta chain) was determined in a study of tissue T cells after allogeneic stem cell transplantation (dated by TCRdb to the early 2020s). In terms of the full investigation: For tissues with multiple samples, a pathologist reviewed H&E sections and gave sequencing priority to samples with histologically apparent lymphocytes. Using research autopsies of patients with and without GVHD, plus mouse models of GVHD, the study profiled TCR beta repertoires across many tissues. The human part of the study was a prospective observational study with no blinding and no randomization. Study-level results and caveats: Few T cell clones were found to be shared across patients, but shared repertoire signatures across patients were revealed in a tissue-specific fashion by motif-based clustering. The study did not establish which tissue TCRs were alloreactive or antigen-specific, and some clones may have been host cells that persisted. In both patients and mice, only a limited portion of the TCR repertoire detected in tissues was captured by blood and spleen T cells. For the non-GVHD comparator patients, no blood samples were available. The patient cohort was small and varied clinically, and sampling depth was recognized as a limitation. Within patients, how anatomically similar tissues were was a major factor shaping TCR repertoire composition, regardless of disease or transplant status.

The intended sense of this specimen's time point label: human tissue collected at research (rapid) autopsy. Three non-HCT comparator patients with other cancers, who had at least five GI tract samples and no known GI disease at death, were retrospectively selected. After a median post-mortem interval of about 9 hours, the autopsy tissues collected included GI sites spanning esophagus to rectum, along with liver, skin and lymphoid organs including spleen. Autopsy specimens were bisected, with one portion flash-frozen in liquid nitrogen and the rest formalin-fixed; GI outer muscle layers were removed. To extract genomic DNA from frozen tissues, either the Mag-Bind Blood & Tissue DNA HDQ 96 Kit on a Chemagic 360 or the DNeasy Blood & Tissue Kit was used. Because of concern about red blood cell contamination, extracted DNA underwent additional purification with the Genomic DNA Clean & Concentrator-25 kit.

Library preparation was by the immunoSEQ multiplex PCR assay. TCRbeta CDR3 sequencing was done by Adaptive Biotechnologies at survey depth, reporting CDR3 sequences, V/J genes, productive frequency and template counts. TCR beta CDR3 regions were amplified from genomic DNA instead of RNA. Processing in the source paper ran as follows. Jensen-Shannon divergence was used to quantify pairwise repertoire overlap between tissues, with a value of 1 indicating complete divergence and a value of 0 indicating identical repertoires. Based on pairwise JSD values, tissues were grouped by single-linkage agglomerative hierarchical clustering, and the results were shown as dendrograms. GLIPH2 was run on all patient samples with simulation_depth 1000, kmer_min_depth 3 and cdr3_length_cutoff 8, and groups with more than two unique CDR3s were retained. In a standardized tissue-overlap score, Jaccard GLIPH-group overlap across patients was extrapolated to a standard repertoire size of 1000 clones. To look at how diversity was associated with clinical or experimental variables, linear mixed-effect models were used, with tissue treated as a fixed effect and individual treated as a random effect. Here the immuneACCESS table is served through TCRdb, limited to in-frame sequences with V and J called. Missing clones are a known gap in these copies; in checked studies unresolved V genes cover under half, and the rest lacks a known reason. That table gives V, J and clone size, and the DNA gave D and trimming. The sample data list roughly 3,900 clones, and approximately 63% of these were observed just once. The ten largest make up roughly 28% of the sample.

As to this clone: This receptor's antigen is unknown. Base qualities are not recorded, but no much larger clone differs from it by a single base.

The trim is 3 bases for V and 11 bases for J, with a gap of 13 bases between the germline ends. The CDR3, from cysteine to phenylalanine, totals 12 residues. Only CDR3 DNA is held: 36 bases, read in frame from base 1. In this chain, TRBV12-3 or TRBV12-4 is recombined with TRBJ1-1; a tentative D call is TRBD1 (5 bases match). The clonotype originates from a male donor aged 60 or over with lung cancer. The sequencing here drew on tissue from the ileum, taken at autopsy. The DNA sequence follows: TGTGCCAGCAGTTTTCCCGGGACTCGGGCTTTCTTT. It specifies CASSFPGTRAFF.